The next 29 T cell receptor beta chains were all read from a single sample in a study of shared clonotypes between healthy human individuals. Using immunoSEQ multiplex PCR, the repertoire was profiled, and TCRdb retains in-frame clones only, with some absent. In the table there are 2 million or so clones, 95% of which are singletons. Material for sequencing was naive CD4+ T cells sorted from blood. Noted subset: CD45RA+ positively selected. These TCRs come from a man aged 18 to 29 in good health.

Comment on this clone: In the same sample, other DNA sequences code for this CDR3. DNA of the CDR3: TGCGCCAGCAGTTCAACCGGGGGGAACACTGAAGCTTTCTTT. Translated: CASSSTGGNTEAFF. The chain couples TRBV5-1 to TRBJ1-1; D perhaps matches TRBD1 (5 bases). Trimming shortened V by 5 bases and J by 1 base, and 12 bases separated the two germline ends. The CDR3 is 14 amino acids. CDR1 SGHRS and CDR2 YFSETQ come from the germline V gene.

V gene TRBV6-5 combines with J gene TRBJ2-3, with a tentative D call TRBD1 (6 bases). The CDR3 is 16 residues long. Trimming removed 1 base from V and 2 bases from J, with 13 bases in between. Germline V CDR1 and CDR2: MNHEY, SVGAGI. CDR3 in amino acids: CASSYWAWTATDTQYF. The CDR3 region has the DNA TGTGCCAGCAGTTACTGGGCATGGACAGCCACAGATACGCAGTATTTT.

With regard to this clone: The sample holds other DNA sequences that translate to the same CDR3. This chain connects TRBV5-1 to TRBJ2-2, with 8 nucleotides matching TRBD1. The CDR3 has 13 residues. The junction had 3 bases not matched to a gene; V was cut back by 7 bases and J by 4 bases. Per germline, CDR1 SGHRS and CDR2 YFSETQ. CDR3 in amino acids: CASGTGGTGELFF. CDR3 bases: TGCGCCAGCGGAACAGGGGGCACCGGGGAGCTGTTTTTT. Filled out from reference TRBV5-1 and TRBJ2-2, the complete variable domain reads KAGVTQTPRYLIKTRGQQVTLSCSPISGHRSVSWYQQTPGQGLQFLFEYFSETQRNKGNFPGRFSGRQFSNSRSEMNVSTLELGDSALYLCASGTGGTGELFFGEGSRLTVL.

The genes are TRBV5-1 and TRBJ2-7; 8 bases agree with TRBD2. Germline loops: CDR1 SGHRS, CDR2 YFSETQ. The junction had 14 bases not matched to a gene; V was cut back by 3 bases and J by 6 bases. The CDR3 covers 16 residues. DNA of the CDR3: TGCGCCAGCAGCTCGAACCTAGCGGGTGGTGTTGCCGAGCAGTACTTC. As protein: CASSSNLAGGVAEQYF.

The table lists this clone with a count of one. This sample includes further DNA sequences coding for the same CDR3. This CDR3 is CASSVQGNEQYF. In DNA, the CDR3 is TGTGCCAGCAGCGTACAGGGTAACGAGCAGTACTTC. The genes are TRBV2 and TRBJ2-7; D is perhaps TRBD1 (6 bases). V lost 6 bases, J lost 5 bases, and 11 bases lay in between. CDR3 length: 12 amino acids. In germline, CDR1 is SNHLY, CDR2 FYNNEI. Variable domain in full (rest from reference TRBV2 and TRBJ2-7): EPEVTQTPSHQVTQMGQEVILRCVPISNHLYFYWYRQILGQKVEFLVSFYNNEISEKSEIFDDQFSVERPDGSNFTLKIRSTKLEDSAMYFCASSVQGNEQYFGPGTRLTVT.

The V gene is TRBV2, the J gene TRBJ2-3, with 7 bases that match TRBD1. CDR1 is SNHLY, CDR2 FYNNEI, per germline. V lost 4 bases, J lost 0 bases, and 10 bases stayed unmatched. This CDR3 spans 17 amino acids. The CDR3 loop reads CASSGGQLLTSTDTQYF. CDR3 sequence (DNA): TGTGCCAGCAGTGGGGGACAGCTCCTTACTAGCACAGATACGCAGTATTTT.

V gene TRBV18 combines with J gene TRBJ1-1; tentative D call: TRBD1 (5 bases). CDR1 is KGHSH, CDR2 LQKENI, per germline. The V end lost 4 bases, the J end lost 14 bases, and 23 bases lay between the germline ends. The length of the CDR3 is 14 residues. The CDR3 coding sequence is TGTGCCAGCTCACTGGAAAGAGGGACGCGTTATTCCTTCTTT. This translates into CASSLERGTRYSFF.

The J gene is TRBJ1-1, the V gene TRBV6-5; tentatively, D is TRBD1 (5 bases). The germline gives CDR1 MNHEY, CDR2 SVGAGI. The ends were cut back, 2 bases at V and 8 bases at J, with 12 bases in the middle. This CDR3 has 13 residues. CDR3 coding DNA: TGTGCCAGCAGTTACCGACGGAGGGGAGAAGCTTTCTTT. It is translated as CASSYRRRGEAFF.

As for this clone: Within the sample, other DNA sequences also encode this same CDR3. This rearrangement joins TRBV6-6 to TRBJ2-7, with a possible D match to TRBD1 (6 bases). Germline CDR1 MNHNY, CDR2 SVGAGI (reference sequence). The CDR3 sequence is 14 residues long. Trimming took off 0 bases at V and 2 bases at J, with 8 bases between the two ends. CDR3 protein: CASSYSTGTYEQYF. Here the CDR3 DNA reads TGTGCCAGCAGTTACTCGACAGGAACCTACGAGCAGTACTTC.

The chain combines TRBV18 with TRBJ2-3; TRBD2 might be the D (6 bases). Looked up from germline, CDR1 is KGHSH and CDR2 is LQKENI. This CDR3 comprises 15 residues. Trimming took 4 bases from V and 4 from J, leaving 15 bases between them. DNA of the CDR3: TGTGCCAGCTCACAGGTGTTCCCGGGGGCAGATACGCAGTATTTT. Amino acid sequence: CASSQVFPGADTQYF. Looking up the rest from reference TRBV18 and TRBJ2-3 gives the full variable domain: NAGVMQNPRHLVRRRGQEARLRCSPMKGHSHVYWYRQLPEEGLKFMVYLQKENIIDESGMPKERFSAEFPKEGPSILRIQQVVRGDSAAYFCASSQVFPGADTQYFGPGTRLTVL.

The J gene is TRBJ1-5, the V gene TRBV28, with 8 bases identical to TRBD1. The CDR3 has 14 residues. The germline V gene has CDR1 MDHEN and CDR2 SYDVKM. The V and J ends lost 3 bases and 6 bases, in that order; junction bases with no gene match: 4. CDR3 nucleotides: TGTGCCAGCAGTTTTGGGACAGGCGGTCAGCCCCAGCATTTT. This codes for CASSFGTGGQPQHF.

The chain carries TRBV5-1 and TRBJ2-1; perhaps D is TRBD1 or TRBD2 (5 bases each). The CDR3 length is 20 residues. V was cut by 4 bases and J by 0 bases, with 26 bases left in between. Germline CDR1 and CDR2: SGHRS and YFSETQ. CDR3 protein: CASSDRTGTTPRSSYNEQFF. The CDR3 bases are TGCGCCAGCAGCGACAGAACCGGGACCACTCCCCGGAGCTCCTACAATGAGCAGTTCTTC.

V usage is TRBV5-4 and J usage is TRBJ1-1; D unclear. V was clipped by 1 base and J by 0 bases, with 13 bases between them. The CDR3 spans 16 residues. Per germline, CDR1 SGHNT and CDR2 YYREEE (reference sequence). CDR3 region: CASSLIGSPMNTEAFF. The CDR3 DNA reads as TGTGCCAGCAGCTTGATTGGCAGCCCTATGAACACTGAAGCTTTCTTT.

The chain carries TRBV4-3 and TRBJ2-1, with D perhaps matching TRBD2 (6 bases). With 3 bases removed from V and 15 bases from J, the gap between germline ends came to 18 bases. The germline CDR1 and CDR2 sequences are LGHNA and YSLEER. The CDR3 runs to 13 residues. DNA for the CDR3: TGCGCCAGCAGCCACGGGACTGACGGGAGTCGGTTCTTC. It yields the protein CASSHGTDGSRFF.

J is TRBJ1-1 and V is TRBV29-1; a weak D match, TRBD1 (6 bases). The CDR3 is 15 residues long. V was pared by 3 bases and J by 1 base, with 15 bases between. Per the germline V gene, CDR1 is SQVTM and CDR2 is ANQGSEA. CDR3 residues: CSVERRGRGNTEAFF. In DNA, the CDR3 is TGCAGCGTTGAGCGCCGGGGGCGAGGGAACACTGAAGCTTTCTTT.

The rearrangement links TRBV6-4 to TRBJ2-1, with D possibly TRBD2 on 7 matching bases. CDR3 length equals 14 residues. Germline CDR1 MRHNA, CDR2 SNTAGT. Trimming shortened V by 3 bases and J by 6 bases, and 12 bases separated the two germline ends. CDR3 protein: CASSEGGGPNEQFF. In DNA form, the CDR3 reads TGTGCCAGCAGTGAAGGGGGGGGCCCCAATGAGCAGTTCTTC.

V gene TRBV10-3 combines with J gene TRBJ1-1, with D tentatively TRBD1 (5 bases). The CDR3 loop spans 13 amino acids. The ends were cut back, 4 bases at V and 9 bases at J, with 15 bases in the middle. Germline CDR1 reads ENHRY; CDR2 reads SYGVKD. Here the CDR3 DNA reads TGTGCCATCAGTGTATCCGGGACCGAAAAAGCTTTCTTT. Encoded protein: CAISVSGTEKAFF.

Comment on this clone: The same CDR3 also results from other DNA sequences found in this sample. The chain recombines TRBV7-9 with TRBJ2-5; D gene unclear. Germline-derived CDR1 and CDR2 are SEHNR and FQNEAQ (reference sequence). With 2 bases removed from V and 3 bases from J, the gap between germline ends came to 7 bases. The CDR3 is 13 residues long. The CDR3 nucleotides are TGTGCCAGCAGCTTAAGTGGGGAAGAGACCCAGTACTTC. It translates to CASSLSGEETQYF.

The chain couples TRBV6-1 to TRBJ2-7; D not resolved. The germline CDR1 and CDR2 sequences are MNHNS and SASEGT. V gave up 4 bases and J gave up 3 bases, with 7 bases separating them. The CDR3 length is 12 residues. The DNA for the CDR3 is TGTGCCAGCAGTGTTGACGGCTACGAGCAGTACTTC. It specifies CASSVDGYEQYF.

This sequence joins TRBV4-3 and TRBJ1-1; no clear D gene. This CDR3 is 15 amino acids long. Germline V CDR1 and CDR2: LGHNA, YSLEER. Trimming took 0 bases from V and 0 from J, leaving 8 bases between them. CDR3 residues: CASSQEFSLNTEAFF. CDR3 sequence (DNA): TGCGCCAGCAGCCAAGAATTCAGCCTGAACACTGAAGCTTTCTTT.

V gene TRBV5-1 combines with J gene TRBJ2-3; TRBD2 agrees at 9 bases. The CDR3 covers 11 residues. Per the germline V gene, CDR1 is SGHRS and CDR2 is YFSETQ. Unmatched junction bases numbered 4, after V lost 3 bases and J lost 14 bases. For the CDR3, the DNA is TGCGCCAGCAGCTCCGGACTAGCGCGGTATTTT. Translation gives CASSSGLARYF.

This sequence joins TRBV5-4 and TRBJ2-3; D ambiguous. Germline V gives CDR1 SGHNT, CDR2 YYREEE (reference sequence). Trimming took 4 bases from V and 5 from J, leaving 8 bases between them. The CDR3 covers 12 residues. The CDR3 nucleotides read TGTGCCAGCAGCCCAGGAGTAGATACGCAGTATTTT. Translated, it gives CASSPGVDTQYF.

This clone has a single count. The identical CDR3 is also encoded by other nucleotide sequences in the sample. V usage is TRBV15 and J usage is TRBJ1-6, with TRBD1 matching over 9 bases. The CDR3 length is 14 residues. Germline V CDR1 and CDR2: LNHNV, YYDKDF (reference sequence). J lost 5 bases, V lost 6 bases, and 2 bases had no gene match. CDR3 region: CATSRTGDNSPLHF. The DNA of the CDR3 is TGTGCCACCAGTCGGACAGGGGATAATTCACCCCTCCACTTT. The full variable domain, with the rest looked up from reference TRBV15 and TRBJ1-6, is DAMVIQNPRYQVTQFGKPVTLSCSQTLNHNVMYWYQQKSSQAPKLLFHYYDKDFNNEADTPDNFQSRRPNTSFCFLDIRSPGLGDTAMYLCATSRTGDNSPLHFGNGTRLTVT.

The chain couples TRBV19 to TRBJ1-6; a possible D gene is TRBD1 (6 bases). The germline V gene encodes CDR1 LNHDA and CDR2 SQIVND (reference sequence). Trimming stripped 5 bases from V and 9 bases from J, with 20 bases between. CDR3 size: 16 residues. The CDR3 loop reads CASSSWTAPIGSPLHF. For the CDR3, the DNA is TGTGCCAGTAGTTCGTGGACAGCCCCCATTGGTTCACCCCTCCACTTT.

CDR3 coding DNA: TGTGCCAGCAGCCAAGTGGCGGGGGGTAGCACCGGGGAGCTGTTTTTT. Protein sequence: CASSQVAGGSTGELFF. The rearrangement joins TRBV14 to TRBJ2-2, with 8 bases fitting TRBD2. The CDR3 runs to 16 residues. Germline-derived CDR1 and CDR2 are SGHDN and FVKESK. The junction had 5 bases not matched to a gene; V was cut back by 1 base and J by 4 bases.

V usage is TRBV25-1 and J usage is TRBJ1-1; weak D call: TRBD1 (5 bases). Germline V gene data show CDR1 as MGHDK and CDR2 as SYGVNS. This CDR3 contains 15 residues. V lost 7 bases to trimming and J lost 1 base, with 16 bases between them. CDR3 region: CASMESGRPNTEAFF. CDR3 sequence (DNA): TGTGCCAGCATGGAGTCAGGGAGACCGAACACTGAAGCTTTCTTT. Variable domain in full (rest from reference TRBV25-1 and TRBJ1-1): EADIYQTPRYLVIGTGKKITLECSQTMGHDKMYWYQQDPGMELHLIHYSYGVNSTEKGDLSSESTVSRIRTEHFPLTLESARPSHTSQYLCASMESGRPNTEAFFGQGTRLTVV.

This CDR3 reads CASSRDPGTDQPQHF. The CDR3 bases are TGTGCCAGCAGCCGGGACCCAGGGACCGATCAGCCCCAGCATTTT. The gene calls are TRBV6-5 and TRBJ1-5, with D perhaps matching TRBD1 (5 bases). Trimming shortened V by 6 bases and J by 5 bases, and 17 bases separated the two germline ends. The CDR3 consists of 15 residues. Germline CDR1 and CDR2: MNHEY and SVGAGI.

The chain is built from TRBV6-1 and TRBJ2-7; D is possibly TRBD2 (5 bases). The CDR3 contains 14 residues. Germline assignment: CDR1 MNHNS and CDR2 SASEGT. The V and J ends lost 0 bases and 6 bases respectively, with 12 bases between them. DNA of the CDR3: TGTGCCAGCAGTGAAGCTTGGGGAGTCGGCGAGCAGTACTTC. This codes for CASSEAWGVGEQYF.

The chain is built from TRBV6-1 and TRBJ2-7; 8 bases map to TRBD1. V was pared by 4 bases and J by 2 bases, with 4 bases of the junction left unmatched. CDR3 length equals 14 residues. Germline V gene data show CDR1 as MNHNS and CDR2 as SASEGT. CDR3 coding DNA: TGTGCCAGCAGTGCCCAGGGGGCCACCTACGAGCAGTACTTC. Protein sequence: CASSAQGATYEQYF.